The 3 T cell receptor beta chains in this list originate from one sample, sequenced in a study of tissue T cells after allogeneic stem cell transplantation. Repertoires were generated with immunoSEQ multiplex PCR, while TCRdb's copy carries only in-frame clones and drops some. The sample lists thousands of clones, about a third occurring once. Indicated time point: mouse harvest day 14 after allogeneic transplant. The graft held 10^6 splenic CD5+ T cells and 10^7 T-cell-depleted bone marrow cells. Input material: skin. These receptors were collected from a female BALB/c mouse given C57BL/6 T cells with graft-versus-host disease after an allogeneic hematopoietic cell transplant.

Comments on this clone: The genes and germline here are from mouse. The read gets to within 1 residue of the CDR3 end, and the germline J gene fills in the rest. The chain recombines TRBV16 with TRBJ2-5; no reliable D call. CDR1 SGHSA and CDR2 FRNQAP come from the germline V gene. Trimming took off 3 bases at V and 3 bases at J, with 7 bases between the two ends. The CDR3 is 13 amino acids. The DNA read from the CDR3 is TGTGCAAGCAGCTTCCGACAACAAGACACCCAGTAC. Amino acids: CASSFRQQDTQY. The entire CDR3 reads CASSFRQQDTQYF.

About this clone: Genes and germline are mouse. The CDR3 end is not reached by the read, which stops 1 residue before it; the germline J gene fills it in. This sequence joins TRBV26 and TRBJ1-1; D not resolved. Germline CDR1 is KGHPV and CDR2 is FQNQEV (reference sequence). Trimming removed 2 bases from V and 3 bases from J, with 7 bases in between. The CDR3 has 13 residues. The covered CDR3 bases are TGTGCCAGCAGTCTGGGGTGGGACACAGAAGTCTTC. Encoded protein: CASSLGWDTEVF. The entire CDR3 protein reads CASSLGWDTEVFF.

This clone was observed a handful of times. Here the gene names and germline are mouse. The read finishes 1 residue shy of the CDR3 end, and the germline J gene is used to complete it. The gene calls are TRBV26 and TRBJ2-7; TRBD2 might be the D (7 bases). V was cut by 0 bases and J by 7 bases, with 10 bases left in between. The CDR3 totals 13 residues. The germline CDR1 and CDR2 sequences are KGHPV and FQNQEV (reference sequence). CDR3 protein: CASSLSGGLEQYF. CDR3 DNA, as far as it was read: TGTGCCAGCAGTCTGTCGGGGGGCTTGGAACAGTAC.